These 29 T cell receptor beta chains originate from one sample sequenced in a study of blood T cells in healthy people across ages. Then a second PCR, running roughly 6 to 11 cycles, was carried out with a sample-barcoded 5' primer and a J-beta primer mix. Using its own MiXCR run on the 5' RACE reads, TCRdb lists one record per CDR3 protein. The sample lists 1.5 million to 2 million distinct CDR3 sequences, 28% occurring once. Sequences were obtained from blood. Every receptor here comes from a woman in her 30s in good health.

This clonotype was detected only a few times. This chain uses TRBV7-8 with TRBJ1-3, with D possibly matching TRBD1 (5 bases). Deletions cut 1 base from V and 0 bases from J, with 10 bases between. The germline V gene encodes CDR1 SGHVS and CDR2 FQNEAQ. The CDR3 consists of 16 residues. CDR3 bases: TGTGCCAGCAGCTTAGAGGGGTTACCCTCTGGAAACACCATATATTTT. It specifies CASSLEGLPSGNTIYF.

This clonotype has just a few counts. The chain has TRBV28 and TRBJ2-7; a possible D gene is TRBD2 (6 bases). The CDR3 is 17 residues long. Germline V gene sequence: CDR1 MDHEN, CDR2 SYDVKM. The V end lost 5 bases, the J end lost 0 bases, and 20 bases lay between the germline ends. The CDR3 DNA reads TGTGCCAGCAGTCTGGCTCGGCGGCGGGGCAGCTCCTACGAGCAGTACTTC. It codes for CASSLARRRGSSYEQYF.

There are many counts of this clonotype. The CDR3 DNA follows: TGTGCCAGCAGCGCGGCCTCCTACGAGCAGTACTTC. Its protein product is CASSAASYEQYF. The chain employs TRBV9 and TRBJ2-7, with D unclear. This CDR3 spans 12 amino acids. V was clipped by 3 bases and J by 0 bases, with 4 bases between them. Germline V CDR1 and CDR2: SGDLS, YYNGEE.

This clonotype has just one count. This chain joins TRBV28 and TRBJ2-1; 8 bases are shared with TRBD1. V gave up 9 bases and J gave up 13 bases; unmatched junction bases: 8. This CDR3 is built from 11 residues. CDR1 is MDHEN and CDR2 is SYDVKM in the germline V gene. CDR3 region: CASQDRARQFF. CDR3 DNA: TGTGCCAGTCAGGACAGGGCCCGACAGTTCTTC.

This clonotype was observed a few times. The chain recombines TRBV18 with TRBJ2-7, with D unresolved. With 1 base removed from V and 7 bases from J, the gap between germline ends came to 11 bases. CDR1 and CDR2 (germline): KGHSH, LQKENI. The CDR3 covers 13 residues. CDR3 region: CASSPLERTEQYF. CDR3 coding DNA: TGTGCCAGCTCACCACTAGAACGTACGGAGCAGTACTTC.

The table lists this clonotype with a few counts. The chain's CDR3 is CASSLPTGGWETQFF. In DNA form, the CDR3 reads TGTGCCAGCAGTTTACCAACAGGGGGCTGGGAGACCCAGTTCTTC. The chain recombines TRBV12-3 or TRBV12-4 with TRBJ2-1, with 9 bases that match TRBD1. After removal of 2 bases from V and 13 bases from J, the junction contained 12 bases not matched to a gene. This CDR3 is built from 15 residues.

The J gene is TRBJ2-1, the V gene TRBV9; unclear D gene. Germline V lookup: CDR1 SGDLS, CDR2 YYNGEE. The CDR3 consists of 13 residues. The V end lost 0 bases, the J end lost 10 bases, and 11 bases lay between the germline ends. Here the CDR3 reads CASSVDPVEEQFF. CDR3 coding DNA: TGTGCCAGCAGCGTAGACCCAGTAGAGGAGCAGTTCTTC.

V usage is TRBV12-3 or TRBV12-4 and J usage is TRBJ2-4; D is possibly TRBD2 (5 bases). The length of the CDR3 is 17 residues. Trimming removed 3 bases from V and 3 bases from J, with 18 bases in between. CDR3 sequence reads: CASSFGGRTVVKNIQYF. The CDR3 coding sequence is TGTGCCAGCAGTTTTGGAGGCAGGACGGTTGTCAAAAACATTCAGTACTTC.

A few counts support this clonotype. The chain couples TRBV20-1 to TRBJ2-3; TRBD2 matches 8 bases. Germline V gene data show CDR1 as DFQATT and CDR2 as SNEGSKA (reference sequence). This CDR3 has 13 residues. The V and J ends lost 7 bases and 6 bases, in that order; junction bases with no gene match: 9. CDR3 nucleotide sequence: TGCAGTGGGGCTAGCGGGTCTGTGGATACGCAGTATTTT. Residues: CSGASGSVDTQYF.

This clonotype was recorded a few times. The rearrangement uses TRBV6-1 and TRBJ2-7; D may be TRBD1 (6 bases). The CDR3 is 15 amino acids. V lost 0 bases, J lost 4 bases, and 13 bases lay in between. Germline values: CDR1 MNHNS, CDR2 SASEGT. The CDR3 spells CASSEAPGATYEQYF. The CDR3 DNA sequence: TGTGCCAGCAGTGAAGCGCCAGGGGCTACGTACGAGCAGTACTTC.

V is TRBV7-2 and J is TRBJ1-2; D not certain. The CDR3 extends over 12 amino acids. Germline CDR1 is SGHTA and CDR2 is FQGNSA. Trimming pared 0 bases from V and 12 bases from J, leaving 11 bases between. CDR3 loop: CASSLARGRNTF. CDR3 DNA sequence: TGTGCCAGCAGCTTAGCTCGGGGTAGAAACACCTTC.

The CDR3 reads CASSLEGTVKYF. The CDR3 DNA reads TGTGCCAGCAGCTTAGAGGGGACAGTGAAGTACTTC. The chain has TRBV7-8 and TRBJ2-5; 7 bases fit TRBD1. V lost 1 base and J lost 12; bases outside the gene matches: 5. Germline-derived CDR1 and CDR2 are SGHVS and FQNEAQ. The length of the CDR3 is 12 residues.

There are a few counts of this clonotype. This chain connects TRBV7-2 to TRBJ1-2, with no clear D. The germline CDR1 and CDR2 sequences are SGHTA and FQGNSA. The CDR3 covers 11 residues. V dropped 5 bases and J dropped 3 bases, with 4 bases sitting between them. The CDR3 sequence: CASSQHYGYTF. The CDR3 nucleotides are TGTGCCAGCAGCCAGCACTATGGCTACACCTTC.

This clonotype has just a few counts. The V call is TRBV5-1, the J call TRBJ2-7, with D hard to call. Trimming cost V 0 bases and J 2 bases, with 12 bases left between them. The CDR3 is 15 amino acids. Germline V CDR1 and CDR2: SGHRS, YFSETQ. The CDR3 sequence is CASSLAAHGPYEQYF. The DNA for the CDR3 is TGCGCCAGCAGCTTGGCCGCCCACGGACCCTACGAGCAGTACTTC.

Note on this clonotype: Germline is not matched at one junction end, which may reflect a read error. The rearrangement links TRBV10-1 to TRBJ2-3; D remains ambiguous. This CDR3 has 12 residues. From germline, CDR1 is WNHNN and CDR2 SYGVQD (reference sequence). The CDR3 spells CASSDSTDTQCF. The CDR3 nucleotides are TGCGCCAGCAGTGACAGCACAGATACGCAGTGTTTT.

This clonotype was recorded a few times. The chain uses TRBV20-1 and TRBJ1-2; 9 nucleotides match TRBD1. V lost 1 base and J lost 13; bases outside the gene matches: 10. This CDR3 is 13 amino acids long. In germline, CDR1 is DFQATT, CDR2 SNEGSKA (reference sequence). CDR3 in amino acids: CSARVPGTGSITF. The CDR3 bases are TGCAGTGCTAGAGTCCCCGGGACAGGGAGTATCACCTTC.

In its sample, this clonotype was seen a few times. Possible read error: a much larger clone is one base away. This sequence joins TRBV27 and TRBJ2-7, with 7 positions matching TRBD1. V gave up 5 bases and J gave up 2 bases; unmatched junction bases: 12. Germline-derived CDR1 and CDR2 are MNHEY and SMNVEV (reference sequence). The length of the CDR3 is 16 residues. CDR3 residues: CASSHPGLTGTYEQYF. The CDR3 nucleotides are TGTGCCAGCAGTCACCCCGGATTGACAGGGACCTACGAGCAGTACTTC.

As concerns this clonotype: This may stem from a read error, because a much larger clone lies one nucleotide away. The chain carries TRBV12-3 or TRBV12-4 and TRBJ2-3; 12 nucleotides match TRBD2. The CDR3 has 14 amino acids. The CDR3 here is CASSSSGGADMQYF. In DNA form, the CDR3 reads TGTGCCAGCAGTTCTAGCGGGGGGGCGGATATGCAGTATTTT.

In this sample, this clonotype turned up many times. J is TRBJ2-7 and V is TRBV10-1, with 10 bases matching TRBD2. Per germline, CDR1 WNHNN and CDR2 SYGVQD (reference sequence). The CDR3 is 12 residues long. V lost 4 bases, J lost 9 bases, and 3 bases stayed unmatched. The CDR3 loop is CASSAAGGLQYF. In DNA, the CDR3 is TGCGCCAGCAGTGCAGCGGGAGGGTTGCAGTACTTC.

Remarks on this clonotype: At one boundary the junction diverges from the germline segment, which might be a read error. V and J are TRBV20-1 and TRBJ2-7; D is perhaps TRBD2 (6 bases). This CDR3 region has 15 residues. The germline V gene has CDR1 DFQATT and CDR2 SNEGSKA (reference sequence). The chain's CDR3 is CSARDMGGNTYDQYF. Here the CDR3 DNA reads TGCAGTGCTAGAGATATGGGAGGTAATACCTACGATCAGTACTTC.

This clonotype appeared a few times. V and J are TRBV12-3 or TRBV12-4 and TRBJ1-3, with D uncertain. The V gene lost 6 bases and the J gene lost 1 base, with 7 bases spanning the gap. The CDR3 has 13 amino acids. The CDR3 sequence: CASSETSGNTIYF. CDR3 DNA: TGTGCCAGCAGCGAAACGTCTGGAAACACCATATATTTT.

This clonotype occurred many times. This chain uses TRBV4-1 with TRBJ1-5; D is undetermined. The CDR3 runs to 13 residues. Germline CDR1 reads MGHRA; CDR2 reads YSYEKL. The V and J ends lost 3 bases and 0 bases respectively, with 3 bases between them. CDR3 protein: CASSHVSNQPQHF. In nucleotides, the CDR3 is TGCGCCAGCAGCCACGTTAGCAATCAGCCCCAGCATTTT.

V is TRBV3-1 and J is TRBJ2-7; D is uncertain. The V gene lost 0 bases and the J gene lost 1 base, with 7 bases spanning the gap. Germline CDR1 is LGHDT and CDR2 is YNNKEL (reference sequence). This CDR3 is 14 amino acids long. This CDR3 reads CASSQDTQSYEQYF. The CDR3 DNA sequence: TGTGCCAGCAGCCAAGATACCCAATCCTACGAGCAGTACTTC.

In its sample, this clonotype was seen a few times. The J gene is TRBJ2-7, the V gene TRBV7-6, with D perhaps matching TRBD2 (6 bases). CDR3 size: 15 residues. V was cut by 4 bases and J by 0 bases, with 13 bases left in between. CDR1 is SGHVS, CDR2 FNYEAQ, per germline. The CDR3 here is CASSSQSGYSYEQYF. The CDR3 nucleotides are TGTGCCAGCAGCTCCCAAAGCGGGTACTCCTACGAGCAGTACTTC.

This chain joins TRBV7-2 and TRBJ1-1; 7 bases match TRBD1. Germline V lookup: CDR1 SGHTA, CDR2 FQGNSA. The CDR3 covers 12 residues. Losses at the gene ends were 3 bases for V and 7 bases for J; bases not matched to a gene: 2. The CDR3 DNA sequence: TGTGCCAGCAGCTTGACAGGGTATGAAGCTTTCTTT. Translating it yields CASSLTGYEAFF.

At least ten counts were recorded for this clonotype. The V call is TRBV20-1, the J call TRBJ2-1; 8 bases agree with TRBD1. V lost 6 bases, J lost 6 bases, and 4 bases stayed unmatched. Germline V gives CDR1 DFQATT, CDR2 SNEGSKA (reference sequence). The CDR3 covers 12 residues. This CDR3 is CSASTGGNEQFF. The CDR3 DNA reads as TGCAGTGCCAGTACAGGGGGCAATGAGCAGTTCTTC.

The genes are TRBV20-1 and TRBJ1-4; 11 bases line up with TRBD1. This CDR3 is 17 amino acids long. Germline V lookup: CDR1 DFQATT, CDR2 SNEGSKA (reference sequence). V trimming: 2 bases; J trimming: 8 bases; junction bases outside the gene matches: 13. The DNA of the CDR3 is TGCAGTGCTAGATCCCGGGACAGGGGGATTTCCTTCGAAAAACTGTTTTTT. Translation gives CSARSRDRGISFEKLFF.

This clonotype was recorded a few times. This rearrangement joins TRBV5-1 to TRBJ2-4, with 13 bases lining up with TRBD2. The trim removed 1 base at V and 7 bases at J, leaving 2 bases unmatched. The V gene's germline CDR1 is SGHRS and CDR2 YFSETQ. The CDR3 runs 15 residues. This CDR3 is CASSLTSGGANIQYF. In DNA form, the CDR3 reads TGCGCCAGCAGCTTGACTAGCGGGGGGGCGAACATTCAGTACTTC.

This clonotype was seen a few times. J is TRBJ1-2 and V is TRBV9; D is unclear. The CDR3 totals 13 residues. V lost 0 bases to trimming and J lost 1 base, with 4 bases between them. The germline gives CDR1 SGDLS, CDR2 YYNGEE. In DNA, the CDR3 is TGTGCCAGCAGCGTAGCCCTTAACTATGGCTACACCTTC. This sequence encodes CASSVALNYGYTF.